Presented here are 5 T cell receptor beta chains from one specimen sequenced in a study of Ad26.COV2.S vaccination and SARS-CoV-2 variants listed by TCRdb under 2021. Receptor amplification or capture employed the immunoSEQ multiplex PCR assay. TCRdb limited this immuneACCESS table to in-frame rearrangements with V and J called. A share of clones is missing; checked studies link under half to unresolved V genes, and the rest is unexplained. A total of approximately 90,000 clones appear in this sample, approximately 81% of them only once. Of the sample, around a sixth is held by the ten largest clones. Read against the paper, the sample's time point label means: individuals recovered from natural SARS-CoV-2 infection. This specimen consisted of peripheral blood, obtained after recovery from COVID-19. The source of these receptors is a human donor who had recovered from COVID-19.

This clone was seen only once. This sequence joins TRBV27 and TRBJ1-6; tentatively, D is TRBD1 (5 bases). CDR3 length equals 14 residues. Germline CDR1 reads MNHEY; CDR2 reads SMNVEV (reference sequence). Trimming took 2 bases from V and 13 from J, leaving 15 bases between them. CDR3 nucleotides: TGTGCCAGCAGTTTAACGACAGTCGGGGGGCCCCTCCACTTT. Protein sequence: CASSLTTVGGPLHF.

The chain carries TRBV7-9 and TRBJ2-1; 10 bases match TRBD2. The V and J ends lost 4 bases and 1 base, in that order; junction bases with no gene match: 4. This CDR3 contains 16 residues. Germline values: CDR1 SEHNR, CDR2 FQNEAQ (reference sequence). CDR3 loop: CASSSRTSGSYNEQFF. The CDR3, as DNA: TGTGCCAGCAGCTCGAGGACTAGCGGTTCCTACAATGAGCAGTTCTTC.

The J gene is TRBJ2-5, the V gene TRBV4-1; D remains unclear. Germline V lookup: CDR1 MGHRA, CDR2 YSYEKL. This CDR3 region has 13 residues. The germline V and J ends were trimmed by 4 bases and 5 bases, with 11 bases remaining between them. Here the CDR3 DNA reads TGCGCCAGCAGCCGGACCAGTGGTGAGACCCAGTACTTC. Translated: CASSRTSGETQYF.

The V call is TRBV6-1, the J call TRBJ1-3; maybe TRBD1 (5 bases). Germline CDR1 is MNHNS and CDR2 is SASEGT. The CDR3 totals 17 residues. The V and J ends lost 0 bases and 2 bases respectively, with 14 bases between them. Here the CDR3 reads CASSEAEAGTTGNTIYF. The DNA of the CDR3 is TGTGCCAGCAGTGAAGCGGAAGCAGGGACGACTGGAAACACCATATATTTT.

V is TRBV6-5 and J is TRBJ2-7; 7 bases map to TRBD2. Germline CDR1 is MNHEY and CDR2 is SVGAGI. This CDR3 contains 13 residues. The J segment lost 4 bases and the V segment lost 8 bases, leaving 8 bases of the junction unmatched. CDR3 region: CASSDGRTYEQYF. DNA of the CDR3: TGTGCCAGCTCCGACGGGAGGACGTACGAGCAGTACTTC.